Listed below are T cell receptor beta chains from one sample, sequenced in a study of Ad26.COV2.S vaccination and SARS-CoV-2 variants. Clones were read by immunoSEQ multiplex PCR, and TCRdb kept only the in-frame ones, dropping some. Of 350,000 to 450,000 clones detected, 87% appear once; the ten largest clones hold around 3.6%. The sample here was peripheral blood, taken in a trial of Ad26.COV2.S vaccine versus placebo. The receptor source for this set is a person aged 18 to 59 who received the Ad26.COV2.S COVID-19 vaccine or a placebo. CDR3s include the opening cysteine and the closing phenylalanine or tryptophan. The order of the fields is J gene, D gene, V gene, clone size, CDR3 protein, CDR3 DNA. D genes are given only for firm matches. Some rows have no size entry. The others give once, few or many, or a class for an expanded clone.

TRBJ2-5	-	TRBV3-1/TRBV3-2	-	CASSQGGYETQYF	TGTGCCAGCAGCCAAGGGGGGTATGAGACCCAGTACTTC
TRBJ1-2	-	TRBV6-1	few	CASSEAQSEGRGYTF	TGTGCCAGCAGTGAAGCGCAATCCGAAGGTCGGGGCTACACCTTC
TRBJ1-6	-	TRBV7-6	-	CASSLSPKGSPLHF	TGTGCCAGCAGCTTATCACCGAAGGGGTCACCCCTCCACTTT
TRBJ2-2	TRBD1	TRBV7-3	-	CASSLAGTENTGELFF	TGTGCCAGCAGCCTAGCCGGGACAGAGAACACCGGGGAGCTGTTTTTT
TRBJ2-1	-	TRBV15	-	CATSRPQGGEQFF	TGTGCCACCAGCAGGCCACAGGGGGGGGAGCAGTTCTTC
TRBJ1-4	-	TRBV6-6	-	CASSYSEGRKLFF	TGTGCCAGCAGTTACTCGGAGGGCCGAAAACTGTTTTTT
TRBJ1-2	-	TRBV5-8	-	CASSRGLSAGVGYTF	TGTGCCAGCAGCCGGGGGCTTTCGGCCGGGGTAGGCTACACCTTC
TRBJ1-5	-	TRBV7-9	-	CASSLGGGNQPQHF	TGTGCCAGCAGCTTAGGGGGGGGCAATCAGCCCCAGCATTTT
TRBJ1-5	-	TRBV30	-	CAWGGDSNQPQHF	TGTGCCTGGGGGGGAGATAGCAATCAGCCCCAGCATTTT
TRBJ1-2	-	TRBV3-1/TRBV3-2	-	CASSQGRSPGYTF	TGTGCCAGCAGCCAAGGAAGGAGTCCTGGCTACACCTTC
TRBJ1-4	-	TRBV6-5	-	CASRTGTFFF	TGTGCCAGCAGGACCGGGACGTTCTTTTTT
TRBJ2-7	-	TRBV28	-	CASTATDSSYEQYF	TGTGCCAGCACGGCGACGGATAGCTCCTACGAGCAGTACTTC
TRBJ2-5	TRBD1	TRBV4-1	-	CASSPSGGWETQYF	TGCGCCAGCAGCCCCTCAGGGGGCTGGGAGACCCAGTACTTC
TRBJ2-2	TRBD2	TRBV7-6	-	CASSFGRARSNTGELFF	TGTGCCAGCAGCTTTGGGAGGGCCCGATCGAACACCGGGGAGCTGTTTTTT
TRBJ1-1	-	TRBV7-8	-	CASSLALAGELNTEAFF	TGTGCCAGCAGCTTAGCGTTGGCAGGGGAGCTGAACACTGAAGCTTTCTTT
TRBJ1-4	TRBD1	TRBV7-9	-	CASSYSPGQQRKLFF	TGTGCCAGCAGCTATTCACCGGGACAGCAAAGAAAACTGTTTTTT
TRBJ2-7	-	TRBV4-2	-	CASSQEEGRYYEQYF	TGTGCCAGCAGCCAAGAGGAGGGACGGTACTACGAGCAGTACTTC
TRBJ2-7	-	TRBV13	-	CASSLLPLAHSYEQYF	TGTGCCAGCAGCTTACTCCCTCTAGCCCACTCTTACGAGCAGTACTTC
TRBJ1-5	-	TRBV12-3/TRBV12-4	-	CASSLGSNQPQHF	TGTGCCAGCAGTTTAGGCAGCAATCAGCCCCAGCATTTT
TRBJ2-3	TRBD1	TRBV30	-	CARKTGASTDTQYF	TGTGCCCGCAAGACAGGGGCTAGCACAGATACGCAGTATTTT
TRBJ1-1	TRBD1	TRBV4-1	once	CASSQQATGMNTEAFF	TGCGCCAGCAGCCAACAAGCGACAGGGATGAACACTGAAGCTTTCTTT
TRBJ1-5	TRBD1	TRBV6-5	-	CASGRDRKDQPQHF	TGTGCCAGCGGTCGGGACAGAAAGGATCAGCCCCAGCATTTT
TRBJ2-6	TRBD1	TRBV30	-	CAWGQATGANVLTF	TGTGCCTGGGGACAGGCAACTGGGGCCAACGTCCTGACTTTC
TRBJ1-1	TRBD1	TRBV29-1	-	CSVEGQGGDTEAFF	TGCAGCGTTGAAGGACAGGGAGGAGACACTGAAGCTTTCTTT
TRBJ2-3	TRBD2	TRBV19	-	CASTIAGARKTDTQYF	TGTGCCAGTACCATAGCGGGGGCGAGGAAGACAGATACGCAGTATTTT
TRBJ1-1	-	TRBV11-2	-	CASRAGGQDTEAFF	TGTGCCAGCAGGGCCGGGGGTCAGGACACTGAAGCTTTCTTT
TRBJ2-1	TRBD1	TRBV18	-	CASSSRGHNNEQFF	TGTGCCAGCTCATCGAGGGGGCATAACAATGAGCAGTTCTTC
TRBJ2-7	TRBD1	TRBV28	-	CASSLGQGGEQYF	TGTGCCAGCAGTTTGGGACAGGGTGGCGAGCAGTACTTC
TRBJ2-7	-	TRBV3-1/TRBV3-2	-	CASSPYRDSYEQYF	TGTGCCAGCAGCCCTTACAGAGACTCCTACGAGCAGTACTTC
TRBJ2-3	TRBD1	TRBV5-1	-	CASSLARLDRERYF	TGCGCCAGCAGCTTGGCCCGGTTGGACAGGGAAAGGTATTTT
TRBJ1-1	-	TRBV28	-	CASSLEVLQGTSFF	TGTGCCAGCAGTTTAGAGGTATTACAGGGAACGTCTTTCTTT
TRBJ1-1	-	TRBV6-1	-	CASSEVGIQRSEAFF	TGTGCCAGCAGTGAAGTGGGGATCCAACGCTCTGAAGCTTTCTTT
TRBJ1-6	-	TRBV5-1	-	CASSAGTDYNSPLHF	TGCGCCAGCAGCGCCGGGACGGACTATAATTCACCCCTCCACTTT
TRBJ2-1	-	TRBV5-6	-	CASSLGISGQFF	TGTGCCAGCAGCTTGGGAATTAGTGGGCAGTTCTTC
TRBJ2-6	-	TRBV11-3	-	CASSLGLGSGANVLTF	TGTGCCAGCAGCTTAGGCTTGGGTTCTGGGGCCAACGTCCTGACTTTC
TRBJ1-4	TRBD1	TRBV4-2	-	CASSPTGQFINEKLFF	TGTGCCAGCAGCCCTACGGGACAGTTTATCAATGAAAAACTGTTTTTT
TRBJ1-1	TRBD1	TRBV12-3/TRBV12-4	-	CASSPDRVTEAFF	TGTGCCAGCAGTCCCGACAGGGTCACTGAAGCTTTCTTT
TRBJ2-1	-	TRBV6-1	-	CASSEMGSTYNEQFF	TGTGCCAGCAGTGAGATGGGGTCAACCTACAATGAGCAGTTCTTC
TRBJ2-4	TRBD1	TRBV7-9	-	CASSRRDSGVTNIQYF	TGTGCCAGCAGCCGCCGGGACAGTGGGGTGACAAACATTCAGTACTTC
TRBJ2-3	TRBD1	TRBV9	-	CASSADMGQGGDTQYF	TGTGCCAGCAGCGCCGATATGGGACAGGGGGGGGATACGCAGTATTTT
TRBJ2-5	-	TRBV18	-	CASSLRETQYF	TGTGCCAGCTCTCTTCGCGAGACCCAGTACTTC
TRBJ1-5	-	TRBV7-6	once	CASSSHGGSNQPQHF	TGTGCCAGCAGCTCGCACGGGGGCAGCAATCAGCCCCAGCATTTT
TRBJ1-6	-	TRBV5-5	-	CASSLVGALPNSPLHF	TGTGCCAGCAGCTTGGTGGGTGCCCTCCCGAATTCACCCCTCCACTTT
TRBJ2-5	-	TRBV6-5	-	CASSRAPLRETQYF	TGTGCCAGCAGCCGGGCGCCCCTAAGAGAGACCCAGTACTTC
TRBJ1-1	-	TRBV13	-	CASSLGPGVSEAFF	TGTGCCAGCAGCTTAGGTCCGGGGGTATCTGAAGCTTTCTTT
TRBJ2-7	-	TRBV7-2	-	CASSLPRDTSSYEQYF	TGTGCCAGCAGCTTACCCCGGGACACAAGCTCCTACGAGCAGTACTTC
TRBJ1-1	-	TRBV5-1	-	CASSEKLRGGTEAFF	TGCGCCAGCAGCGAAAAACTTAGGGGCGGCACTGAAGCTTTCTTT
TRBJ2-5	TRBD1	TRBV19	-	CASRLQGRETQYF	TGTGCCAGTAGATTACAGGGGCGGGAGACCCAGTACTTC
TRBJ2-7	-	TRBV11-1	-	CASSRAGRGPYEQYF	TGTGCCAGCAGCCGCGCCGGCCGGGGACCCTACGAGCAGTACTTC
TRBJ2-5	-	TRBV15	-	CATSRDSETQYF	TGTGCCACCAGCAGAGATTCGGAGACCCAGTACTTC
TRBJ1-5	-	TRBV11-3	-	CASSLSTDSDSNQPQHF	TGTGCCAGCAGCTTATCAACGGACAGTGATAGCAATCAGCCCCAGCATTTT
TRBJ1-1	-	TRBV29-1	-	CSARPKTEAFF	TGCAGCGCCCGGCCAAAGACTGAAGCTTTCTTT
TRBJ2-1	TRBD1	TRBV10-3	-	CAISKTGAGDEQFF	TGTGCCATCAGTAAAACAGGGGCGGGCGATGAGCAGTTCTTC